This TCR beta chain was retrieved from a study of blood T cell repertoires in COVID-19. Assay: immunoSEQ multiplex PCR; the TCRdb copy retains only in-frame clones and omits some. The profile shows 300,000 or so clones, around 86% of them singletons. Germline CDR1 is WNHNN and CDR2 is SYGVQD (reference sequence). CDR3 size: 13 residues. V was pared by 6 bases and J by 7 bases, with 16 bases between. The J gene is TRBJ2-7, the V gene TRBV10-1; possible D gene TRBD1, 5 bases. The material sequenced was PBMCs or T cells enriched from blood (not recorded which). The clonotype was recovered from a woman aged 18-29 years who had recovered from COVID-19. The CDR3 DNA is TGCGCCAGCAGCCAACAGGTGACCGAGGAGCAGTACTTC. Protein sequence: CASSQQVTEEQYF.